Shown below are 21 T cell receptor beta chains from a single sample sequenced in a study of a mutant IDH1 vaccine in newly diagnosed glioma. Specified time point: week 35, safety follow-up. Each vaccine dose was 300 ug of mutant IDH1 20-mer peptide, with topical imiquimod. TCRdb's copy holds only in-frame clones and misses some; the assay was immunoSEQ multiplex PCR. The table has 60,000 to 75,000 clones, around nine tenths seen once. For these receptors, no antigen is known. Sequenced material: PBMCs, taken from a glioma patient whose treatment included an IDH1 peptide vaccine. Receptors were obtained from a man aged 25-40 years with glioma.

For this clone: The sample carries other DNA sequences with the same CDR3. The V and J genes are TRBV27 and TRBJ2-6; D call uncertain. The CDR3 sequence is 14 residues long. V gave up 2 bases and J gave up 0 bases, with 2 bases separating them. Germline V gives CDR1 MNHEY, CDR2 SMNVEV (reference sequence). The CDR3 protein is CASSLRSGANVLTF. The CDR3, as DNA: TGTGCCAGCAGTTTACGCTCTGGGGCCAACGTCCTGACTTTC.

This chain connects TRBV6-1 to TRBJ1-5; D might be TRBD1 (5 bases). The CDR3 extends over 15 amino acids. The V end lost 6 bases, the J end lost 1 base, and 13 bases lay between the germline ends. Per the germline V gene, CDR1 is MNHNS and CDR2 is SASEGT. The CDR3 DNA follows: TGTGCCAGCAGGAGGGGTTCCCAAAGCAATCAGCCCCAGCATTTT. Its translation is CASRRGSQSNQPQHF.

The rearrangement links TRBV5-4 to TRBJ2-1, with a possible D match to TRBD2 (5 bases). The germline V and J ends were trimmed by 5 bases and 15 bases, with 24 bases remaining between them. The CDR3 loop spans 14 amino acids. CDR1 and CDR2 from the germline V gene are SGHNT and YYREEE (reference sequence). The CDR3 coding sequence is TGTGCCAGCAGGGACTCCGTAACCGGCCCTAAGTGGTTCTTC. As protein: CASRDSVTGPKWFF.

This chain joins TRBV15 and TRBJ1-4; D unclear. CDR3 length: 16 residues. Germline V CDR1 and CDR2: LNHNV, YYDKDF (reference sequence). V was trimmed by 0 bases and J by 4 bases, leaving 12 bases between them. This CDR3 reads CATSREGTGFNEKLFF. In DNA form, the CDR3 reads TGTGCCACCAGCAGAGAAGGAACCGGCTTTAATGAAAAACTGTTTTTT.

The chain employs TRBV2 and TRBJ2-7; 8 bases are shared with TRBD1. The germline gives CDR1 SNHLY, CDR2 FYNNEI. This CDR3 contains 15 residues. The V and J ends lost 4 bases and 4 bases, in that order; junction bases with no gene match: 9. This CDR3 is CASSVEDRVMYEQYF. The CDR3 bases are TGTGCCAGCAGTGTAGAGGACAGGGTCATGTACGAGCAGTACTTC.

This clone was counted between two and nine times. The chain couples TRBV10-3 to TRBJ2-5, with a possible D match to TRBD2 (6 bases). The CDR3 contains 14 residues. Per germline, CDR1 ENHRY and CDR2 SYGVKD. Trimming left V 7 bases short and J 2 bases short, with 14 bases between. The CDR3 is CAITPGLLQETQYF. The CDR3 nucleotides read TGTGCCATCACTCCGGGACTTTTACAAGAGACCCAGTACTTC.

The chain employs TRBV5-5 and TRBJ2-7; 8 bases are a match to TRBD2. Germline loops: CDR1 SGHKS, CDR2 YYEKEE (reference sequence). This CDR3 region has 15 residues. J lost 3 bases, V lost 4 bases, and 9 bases had no gene match. The CDR3 is CASSLAGTRVYEQYF. CDR3 bases: TGTGCCAGCAGCCTCGCTGGGACTAGAGTCTACGAGCAGTACTTC.

The chain carries TRBV9 and TRBJ1-3, with D possibly TRBD1 on 6 matching bases. The germline V gene has CDR1 SGDLS and CDR2 YYNGEE. Deletions cut 6 bases from V and 0 bases from J, with 19 bases between. The CDR3 loop spans 17 amino acids. This CDR3 reads CASILSRGAPSGNTIYF. In DNA, the CDR3 is TGTGCCAGCATCCTATCAAGGGGGGCACCCTCTGGAAACACCATATATTTT.

The V call is TRBV15, the J call TRBJ1-6; no reliable D call. Germline CDR1 is LNHNV and CDR2 is YYDKDF (reference sequence). Trimming left V 2 bases short and J 5 bases short, with 4 bases between. The CDR3 is made up of 13 amino acids. CDR3 coding DNA: TGTGCCACCAGCAGATGGGATAATTCACCCCTCCACTTT. Amino acid sequence: CATSRWDNSPLHF.

The chain links TRBV6-5 to TRBJ1-1; D is possibly TRBD1 (5 bases). The V gene's germline CDR1 is MNHEY and CDR2 SVGAGI. Trimming took off 10 bases at V and 6 bases at J, with 15 bases between the two ends. CDR3 length: 12 residues. Here the CDR3 DNA reads TGTGCCACCACCGGGAGGGGACCTGAAGCTTTCTTT. Translating it yields CATTGRGPEAFF.

V and J are TRBV5-1 and TRBJ2-3, with TRBD2 identical over 8 bases. CDR3 size: 16 residues. Germline loops: CDR1 SGHRS, CDR2 YFSETQ. J gave up 4 bases and V 1 base, and 8 bases lay outside the gene matches. The CDR3 DNA reads as TGCGCCAGCAGCTTGCTCGCGGGGGGCGGACCAGATACGCAGTATTTT. It is translated as CASSLLAGGGPDTQYF.

This clone was counted a few times. This sequence joins TRBV7-9 and TRBJ1-6; D is unresolved. The CDR3 covers 14 residues. Germline CDR1 is SEHNR and CDR2 is FQNEAQ (reference sequence). Between the trimmed V and J ends, which lost 3 bases and 0 bases, there was a span of 3 bases. The CDR3: CASSLSSYNSPLHF. The DNA of the CDR3 is TGTGCCAGCAGCTTGAGCTCCTATAATTCACCCCTCCACTTT.

V is TRBV6-1 and J is TRBJ1-5; D gene ambiguous. The CDR3 loop spans 15 amino acids. Germline V gene lookup returns CDR1 MNHNS and CDR2 SASEGT. The V end lost 2 bases, the J end lost 6 bases, and 14 bases lay between the germline ends. The CDR3, as DNA: TGTGCCAGCAGTGAACCGGCAGGCTCCCGTCAGCCCCAGCATTTT. Protein: CASSEPAGSRQPQHF.

V and J are TRBV4-1 and TRBJ1-1, with 9 positions matching TRBD1. The CDR3 has 15 amino acids. The germline V gene encodes CDR1 MGHRA and CDR2 YSYEKL. The V and J ends lost 1 base and 3 bases, in that order; junction bases with no gene match: 3. Written as DNA, the CDR3 is TGCGCCAGCAGCCAAGTACAGGGGGCTCACACTGAAGCTTTCTTT. This encodes CASSQVQGAHTEAFF.

V gene TRBV19 combines with J gene TRBJ2-1, with a possible D match to TRBD1 (6 bases). CDR1 is LNHDA, CDR2 SQIVND, per germline (reference sequence). V lost 5 bases and J lost 0, with 20 bases in between. The CDR3 consists of 18 residues. The CDR3 here is CASSLRLLTGSSYNEQFF. CDR3 sequence (DNA): TGTGCCAGTAGTCTCAGATTGTTGACAGGCAGCTCCTACAATGAGCAGTTCTTC.

The rearrangement links TRBV28 to TRBJ1-2; D is possibly TRBD1 (6 bases). Per germline, CDR1 MDHEN and CDR2 SYDVKM. The CDR3 has 14 amino acids. V was pared by 5 bases and J by 2 bases, with 12 bases between. CDR3 sequence reads: CASSPPGQNYGYTF. CDR3 DNA: TGTGCCAGCAGTCCTCCAGGACAGAACTATGGCTACACCTTC.

The rearrangement joins TRBV7-8 to TRBJ1-3; D gene ambiguous. This CDR3 has 16 amino acids. From germline, CDR1 is SGHVS and CDR2 FQNEAQ. Trimming stripped 3 bases from V and 4 bases from J, with 16 bases between. The CDR3, as DNA: TGTGCCAGCAGCTTCCGACGGATCGCAGGCGGAAACACCATATATTTT. The encoded protein is CASSFRRIAGGNTIYF.

The rearrangement links TRBV5-8 to TRBJ2-7; 10 bases agree with TRBD1. The CDR3 contains 15 residues. CDR1 is SGHTS, CDR2 YDEGEE, per germline. V lost 3 bases, J lost 0 bases, and 3 bases stayed unmatched. DNA of the CDR3: TGTGCCAGCAGCTGGGGACAGGGGACCTCCTACGAGCAGTACTTC. The encoded protein is CASSWGQGTSYEQYF. Looking up the rest from reference TRBV5-8 and TRBJ2-7 gives the full variable domain: EAGVTQSPTHLIKTRGQQATLRCSPISGHTSVYWYQQALGLGLQFLLWYDEGEERNRGNFPPRFSGRQFPNYSSELNVNALELEDSALYLCASSWGQGTSYEQYFGPGTRLTVT.

The V gene is TRBV10-3, the J gene TRBJ1-2; 7 nucleotides line up with TRBD1. The CDR3 covers 15 residues. Trimming took 0 bases from V and 4 from J; bases not matched to a gene: 5. Germline CDR1 and CDR2: ENHRY and SYGVKD. The CDR3 sequence is CAISESIGDSYGYTF. For the CDR3, the DNA is TGTGCCATCAGTGAGTCGATAGGGGACAGCTATGGCTACACCTTC.

This clone was seen just once. This chain connects TRBV9 to TRBJ2-2; D not certain. The CDR3 is made up of 15 amino acids. The V gene's germline CDR1 is SGDLS and CDR2 YYNGEE. Trimming took off 0 bases at V and 4 bases at J, with 10 bases between the two ends. CDR3 nucleotides: TGTGCCAGCAGCGTAGAGGTGAGGAGCACCGGGGAGCTGTTTTTT. Protein product: CASSVEVRSTGELFF.

The rearrangement links TRBV9 to TRBJ2-1; a possible D gene is TRBD1 (7 bases). This CDR3 is built from 16 residues. The V end lost 4 bases, the J end lost 8 bases, and 22 bases lay between the germline ends. CDR1 SGDLS and CDR2 YYNGEE come from the germline V gene. The CDR3 nucleotides are TGTGCCAGCAGCACGCCAACACAGGGGAGGAAGGATGAGCAGTTCTTC. Amino acid sequence: CASSTPTQGRKDEQFF.